A single sample is the source of the 9 T cell receptor beta chains below, sequenced in a study of T cells expressing NK-cell markers. Each CDR3 protein gets one entry in TCRdb, which reprocessed the 5' RACE reads and gives no DNA. The sample table includes 440,000 or so distinct CDR3 sequences. Sequencing input: blood T cells: a sorted CD56 or NKG2C T cell subset, CD4+ or CD8+ T cells, or bulk PBMC T cells (not recorded which). The receptors come from a woman aged 18 to 69 in good health.

The chain carries TRBV4-3 and TRBJ1-4. Germline V gene sequence: CDR1 LGHNA, CDR2 YSLEER. This CDR3 is built from 16 residues. CDR3 amino acids: CASSQDRGRGDEKLFF.

The J gene is TRBJ1-6, the V gene TRBV7-2; the TCRdb D gene call, TRBD1, has no DNA to confirm it. The CDR3 loop spans 16 amino acids. Germline V gene sequence: CDR1 SGHTA, CDR2 FQGNSA. The CDR3 spells CASSRQGGTYNSPLHF.

The chain joins TRBV7-3 to TRBJ2-3; there is no DNA to check the TCRdb D call of TRBD2. The CDR3 is 15 amino acids. Germline CDR1 and CDR2: SGHTA and FQGTGA. The CDR3 reads CASSSSGSIPDTQYF.

The J gene is TRBJ2-1, the V gene TRBV20-1; TCRdb selects TRBD2, and the lack of DNA leaves this call unchecked. This CDR3 has 15 residues. The germline CDR1 and CDR2 sequences are DFQATT and SNEGSKA (reference sequence). The CDR3 is CSARTPRGRANEQFF.

The chain joins TRBV7-9 to TRBJ2-5. Germline loops: CDR1 SEHNR, CDR2 FQNEAQ (reference sequence). This CDR3 contains 15 residues. CDR3 sequence: CASSPFGGYQETQYF.

The chain carries TRBV27 and TRBJ1-3. This CDR3 is built from 15 residues. Per the germline V gene, CDR1 is MNHEY and CDR2 is SMNVEV (reference sequence). The CDR3 here is CASSLTGNSGNTIYF.

The chain uses TRBV11-2 and TRBJ1-5; TCRdb reports TRBD1, a call that lacks DNA to check it against. The CDR3 has 14 amino acids. CDR1 and CDR2 from the germline V gene are SGHAT and FQNNGV. This CDR3 reads CASSLASGNQPQHF.

The chain uses TRBV18 and TRBJ2-5; TCRdb outputs TRBD2, but without DNA this stays unchecked. Germline CDR1 and CDR2: KGHSH and LQKENI. This CDR3 is 14 amino acids long. The CDR3: CASSQGLSGETQYF.

This chain connects TRBV5-8 to TRBJ1-2. The CDR3 sequence is 13 residues long. Per the germline V gene, CDR1 is SGHTS and CDR2 is YDEGEE. The CDR3 here is CASSPTDNYGYTF.